The T cell receptor (beta chain) described here comes from a study of blood T cell repertoires in COVID-19 (TCRdb year 2020). About the investigation overall: Collaborator samples came from the United States, Italy and Spain and covered acute and convalescent phases of COVID-19. The repertoires were released in a freely available public database meant as a resource for research on the immune response to SARS-CoV-2. Nearly every sample came with metadata listing a de-identified subject ID, COVID-19 status, age in years and sex. Samples were obtained from the ongoing ImmuneRACE study (first 160 participants) and from 1,254 subjects provided by 6 global collaborators. The dataset comprised deeply sampled blood TCRbeta repertoires from subjects exposed to, actively infected with, or recovered from COVID-19. Where HLA class I and class II types were available, the types were taken from metadata supplied by the sample provider, not from assay-based typing. The prospective study material was composed of cDNA or gDNA derived from T cells, B-cell-depleted T cells, or PBMCs. On the study overall, not on this receptor specifically: Clinical and demographic metadata were provided uncurated, with the amount varying by source and participant.

TCRbeta CDR3 regions were amplified from genomic DNA by means of the immunoSEQ Assay, a bias-controlled multiplex PCR. Per the authors' processing: Within the assay, amplification of reference gene primers was used to estimate how many nucleated cells each sample contained. To quantify the absolute abundance of each unique TCRbeta CDR3 rearrangement, sequence reads were collapsed and filtered. For each sample, productive Simpson clonality was calculated as the square root of Simpson's diversity index across productive rearrangements. This immuneACCESS table, as held by TCRdb, lists in-frame sequences with V and J called but not all clones. Of the missing ones, under half trace to an unresolved V gene in checked studies; the others have no known cause. V and J calls plus clone size are reproduced from that table; the DNA served to infer D and trimming. The sample table lists 150,000 to 200,000 clones, 94% of them with a count of one. The ten largest clones capture about 0.8% of the sample.

Turning to this clone: The target of this receptor is not known. No qualities accompany the bases; no much larger clone lies one base away.

The germline V gene specifies MGHDK as CDR1 and SYGVNS as CDR2. Between the V and J ends, shortened by 6 bases and 9 bases respectively, the junction contains 8 bases. The CDR3 sequence holds 11 residues, the cysteine and phenylalanine included. Left in the record is the CDR3 DNA by itself, 33 bases read in frame from the first base. In Seattle, one collaborating source enrolled patients while the infection was active and tracked those patients longitudinally over the course of disease. Each collaborating institution followed its own protocols to collect whole blood in K2EDTA tubes. Collaborator samples were shipped for TCRbeta analysis as frozen whole blood, isolated PBMCs, or DNA extracted from either sample type.

The rearrangement combines TRBV25-1 with TRBJ2-2; no D gene can be assigned with confidence. The clonotype comes from a man younger than 45 with COVID-19, enrolled during active disease. The sequenced sample consisted of peripheral blood. The DNA sequence follows: TGTGCCAGCAGCCCCCGTTGGGAGCTGTTTTTT. Its translation is CASSPRWELFF.